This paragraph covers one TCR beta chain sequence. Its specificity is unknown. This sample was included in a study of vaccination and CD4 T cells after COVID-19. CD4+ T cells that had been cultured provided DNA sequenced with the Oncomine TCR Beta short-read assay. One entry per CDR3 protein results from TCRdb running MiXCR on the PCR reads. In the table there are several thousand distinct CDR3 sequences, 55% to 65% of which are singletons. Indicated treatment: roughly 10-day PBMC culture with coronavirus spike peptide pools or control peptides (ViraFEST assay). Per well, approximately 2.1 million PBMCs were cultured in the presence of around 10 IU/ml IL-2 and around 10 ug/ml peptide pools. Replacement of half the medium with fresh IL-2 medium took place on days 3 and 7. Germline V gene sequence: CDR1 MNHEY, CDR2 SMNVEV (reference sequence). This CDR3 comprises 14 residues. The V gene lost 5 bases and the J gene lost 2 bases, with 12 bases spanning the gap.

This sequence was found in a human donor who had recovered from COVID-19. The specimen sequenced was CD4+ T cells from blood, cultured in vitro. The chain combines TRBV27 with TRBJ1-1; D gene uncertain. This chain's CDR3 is CASSRIQSNTEAFF. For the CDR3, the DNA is TGTGCCAGCAGTCGAATACAATCAAACACTGAAGCTTTCTTT.